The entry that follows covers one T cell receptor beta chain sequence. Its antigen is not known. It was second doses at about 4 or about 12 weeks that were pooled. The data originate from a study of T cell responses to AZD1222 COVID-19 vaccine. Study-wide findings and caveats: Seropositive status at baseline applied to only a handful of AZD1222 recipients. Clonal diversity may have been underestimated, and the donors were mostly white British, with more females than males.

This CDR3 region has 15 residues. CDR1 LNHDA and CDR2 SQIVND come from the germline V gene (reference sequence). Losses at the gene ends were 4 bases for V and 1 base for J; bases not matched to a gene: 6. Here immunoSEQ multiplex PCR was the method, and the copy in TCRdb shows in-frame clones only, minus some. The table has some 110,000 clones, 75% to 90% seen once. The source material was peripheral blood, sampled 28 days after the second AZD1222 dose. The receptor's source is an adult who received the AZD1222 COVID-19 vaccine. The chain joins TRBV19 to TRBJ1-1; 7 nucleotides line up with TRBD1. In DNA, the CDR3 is TGTGCCAGTAGTAAACGGACAGGCTCGAACACTGAAGCTTTCTTT. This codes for CASSKRTGSNTEAFF.